This TCR beta chain comes out of a study of T cells in Graves' hyperthyroidism and ophthalmopathy. Researchers took RNA transcripts and amplified the TCR beta CDR3 regions from them. A first-round RT-PCR of the TCR CDR3 used the HTBI primer set. TCRdb processed the multiplex PCR reads anew with MiXCR; each CDR3 protein has one entry. The repertoire holds around 350,000 distinct CDR3 sequences, with about 20% as singletons. V was shortened by 2 bases and J by 0 bases, with 11 bases between the two germline ends. This CDR3 has 16 residues. Germline lookup yields CDR1 LGHDT and CDR2 YNNKEL (reference sequence). This clonotype was recorded a few times.

The receptor was derived from a woman aged 18-35 years with Graves' hyperthyroidism. What was sequenced was blood. The V call is TRBV3-1, the J call TRBJ1-3; no clear D. CDR3: CASSQSGIYSGNTIYF. DNA for the CDR3: TGTGCCAGCAGCCAATCCGGAATCTACTCTGGAAACACCATATATTTT.